Listed below are T cell receptor beta chains from one sample, sequenced in a study of molecular identifiers for immune sequencing clone quantification. Via MiXCR, TCRdb re-called the PCR reads, giving one row per CDR3 protein. The table lists about 36,000 distinct CDR3 sequences, about 19% of them singletons. Sequencing was done on a sample of naive CD8+ T cells from blood, with Jurkat cell RNA spiked in. These receptors all come from a human donor in good health. Some libraries in this study had Jurkat cell RNA spiked in. Both conserved end residues are part of each CDR3. A D gene is named only where the DNA matches it firmly. Not every row has a clone size; where given, it reads once, few, many or a size class.

d_call j_call clone_size v_call cdr3_nt cdr3_aa
NA TRBJ2-7 many TRBV7-9 TGTGCCAGCAGCCCAACCGACTACGAGCAGTACTTC CASSPTDYEQYF
NA TRBJ2-5 many TRBV20-1 TGCAGTGCCGGGGGCTGGCGGGAGCTCCGAGAGACCCAGTACTTC CSAGGWRELRETQYF
NA TRBJ1-5 many TRBV27 TGTGCCAGCAGTTTAGGGAGGGGCCAGCCCCAGCATTTT CASSLGRGQPQHF
TRBD1 TRBJ2-3 many TRBV7-2 TGTGCCAGCAGCTTAGTTGGGACAGGGGGTGATACGCAGTATTTT CASSLVGTGGDTQYF
TRBD2 TRBJ2-1 few TRBV29-1 TGCAGCGTGACTAGCGGAGACTACAATGAGCAGTTCTTC CSVTSGDYNEQFF
NA TRBJ2-2 many TRBV7-6 TGTGCCAGCAGCTTAGCGTTGGGACCCTATGCCGGGGAGCTGTTTTTT CASSLALGPYAGELFF
NA TRBJ2-5 NA TRBV4-3 TGCGCCGGCAGCCAGTTCAGGGGTAGGCAAGAGACCCAGTACTTC CAGSQFRGRQETQYF
NA TRBJ2-7 NA TRBV29-1 TGCAGCGTGACGAAGGGGGGAACCTACGAGCAGTACTTC CSVTKGGTYEQYF
NA TRBJ2-3 few TRBV2 TGTGCCAGCAGTGAACAGGGGTCGTATAGCACAGATACGCAGTATTTT CASSEQGSYSTDTQYF
NA TRBJ2-4 many TRBV6-2/TRBV6-3 TGTGCCAGCAGTTACTCTTCGGCCCCAAGACGGTCCAAAAACATTCAGTACTTC CASSYSSAPRRSKNIQYF
TRBD1 TRBJ2-7 many TRBV5-4 TGTGCCACCACCAGCCGGGACAGGTCCTACGAGCAGTACTTC CATTSRDRSYEQYF
NA TRBJ1-6 NA TRBV4-3 TGCGCCAGCAGCCAATTTTTCACAGGGAACTCACCCCTCCACTTT CASSQFFTGNSPLHF
NA TRBJ2-1 few TRBV4-3 TGCGCCAGCAGCCAAGGCCAGGGGTACTACAATGAGCAGTTCTTC CASSQGQGYYNEQFF
NA TRBJ1-2 many TRBV14 TGTGCCAGCAGCCAAGATGCAGGCCCCTATGGCTACACCTTC CASSQDAGPYGYTF